A selection of T cell receptor beta chains follows, all from one sample in a study of cytomegalovirus exposure and HLA in healthy donors. The table came from immunoSEQ multiplex PCR; TCRdb's copy has only in-frame clones and leaves some out. The sample has under 200,000 clones, approximately 11% seen once; the top ten hold about 7.8%. The specimen was PBMCs. Source of these receptors: a man between 50 and 59 years old in good health and CMV-seropositive. CDR3s include the opening cysteine and the closing phenylalanine or tryptophan. D genes are given only for firm matches. For some rows the clone size is stated as once, few or many, or as a class when expanded; others skip it.

d_call: .; clone_size: few; v_call: TRBV5-1; j_call: TRBJ2-7; cdr3_aa: CASGKTGTYEQYF; cdr3_nt: TGCGCCAGCGGCAAGACAGGTACCTACGAGCAGTACTTC
d_call: .; clone_size: few; v_call: TRBV7-6; j_call: TRBJ2-3; cdr3_aa: CASSSSTDTQYF; cdr3_nt: TGTGCCAGCAGCAGCAGCACAGATACGCAGTATTTT
d_call: TRBD2; clone_size: few; v_call: TRBV4-3; j_call: TRBJ2-5; cdr3_aa: CASSQEPPGLAGETQYF; cdr3_nt: TGCGCCAGCAGCCAAGAGCCTCCGGGACTAGCAGGAGAGACCCAGTACTTC
d_call: .; clone_size: .; v_call: TRBV9; j_call: TRBJ2-2; cdr3_aa: CASSTYTGELFF; cdr3_nt: TGTGCCAGCAGCACATACACCGGGGAGCTGTTTTTT
d_call: .; clone_size: few; v_call: TRBV7-9; j_call: TRBJ2-2; cdr3_aa: CASSFFLNTGELFF; cdr3_nt: TGTGCCAGCAGCTTCTTTCTGAACACCGGGGAGCTGTTTTTT
d_call: .; clone_size: .; v_call: TRBV5-1; j_call: TRBJ1-1; cdr3_aa: CASSAGMNTEAFF; cdr3_nt: TGCGCCAGCAGTGCAGGGATGAACACTGAAGCTTTCTTT
d_call: TRBD1; clone_size: .; v_call: TRBV4-2; j_call: TRBJ2-1; cdr3_aa: CASSQLIRPGQGNNEQFF; cdr3_nt: TGTGCCAGCAGCCAACTTATCCGACCGGGACAGGGGAACAATGAGCAGTTCTTC
d_call: TRBD1; clone_size: few; v_call: TRBV13; j_call: TRBJ2-2; cdr3_aa: CASSPRIRTGNTGELFF; cdr3_nt: TGTGCCAGCAGCCCCAGGATTCGGACAGGGAACACCGGGGAGCTGTTTTTT
d_call: .; clone_size: .; v_call: TRBV10-2; j_call: TRBJ2-5; cdr3_aa: CASSRHGSQETQYF; cdr3_nt: TGCGCCAGCAGTCGCCACGGGTCCCAGGAGACCCAGTACTTC
d_call: .; clone_size: few; v_call: TRBV5-6; j_call: TRBJ2-5; cdr3_aa: CASSLAGGLETQYF; cdr3_nt: TGTGCCAGCAGCTTGGCGGGGGGCCTGGAGACCCAGTACTTC
d_call: TRBD2; clone_size: .; v_call: TRBV5-4; j_call: TRBJ2-5; cdr3_aa: CASSPIHSGGAGRETQYF; cdr3_nt: TGTGCCAGCAGCCCCATACATAGCGGGGGGGCCGGGAGGGAGACCCAGTACTTC
d_call: TRBD2; clone_size: .; v_call: TRBV13; j_call: TRBJ2-2; cdr3_aa: CASSLGGRASGGKLTGELFF; cdr3_nt: TGTGCCAGCAGCTTAGGGGGGCGGGCTAGCGGGGGGAAACTCACCGGGGAGCTGTTTTTT
d_call: .; clone_size: .; v_call: TRBV19; j_call: TRBJ1-1; cdr3_aa: CASSYTTNTEAFF; cdr3_nt: TGTGCCAGTAGTTATACAACAAACACTGAAGCTTTCTTT
d_call: TRBD1; clone_size: few; v_call: TRBV10-3; j_call: TRBJ1-1; cdr3_aa: CAISRQGGNTEAFF; cdr3_nt: TGTGCCATCAGCCGACAGGGGGGGAACACTGAAGCTTTCTTT
d_call: TRBD2; clone_size: .; v_call: TRBV6-1; j_call: TRBJ2-7; cdr3_aa: CASSAPGERGRTYEQYF; cdr3_nt: TGTGCCAGCAGTGCGCCGGGGGAGCGGGGGCGAACCTACGAGCAGTACTTC
d_call: TRBD1; clone_size: .; v_call: TRBV5-5; j_call: TRBJ2-7; cdr3_aa: CASTRTGENEQYF; cdr3_nt: TGTGCCAGCACCCGGACAGGGGAAAACGAGCAGTACTTC
d_call: TRBD2; clone_size: few; v_call: TRBV30; j_call: TRBJ2-3; cdr3_aa: CAWSGAAGTGGTDTQYF; cdr3_nt: TGTGCCTGGAGTGGAGCCGCCGGGACCGGGGGGACAGATACGCAGTATTTT
d_call: .; clone_size: .; v_call: TRBV7-9; j_call: TRBJ1-5; cdr3_aa: CASSLDRTDSNQPQHF; cdr3_nt: TGTGCCAGCAGCTTAGATAGGACAGACTCCAATCAGCCCCAGCATTTT
d_call: .; clone_size: few; v_call: TRBV5-1; j_call: TRBJ1-1; cdr3_aa: CASRQGRGFTEAFF; cdr3_nt: TGCGCCAGCAGACAGGGAAGGGGCTTCACTGAAGCTTTCTTT
d_call: TRBD2; clone_size: few; v_call: TRBV5-4; j_call: TRBJ2-5; cdr3_aa: CASSTSGGQETQYF; cdr3_nt: TGTGCCAGCAGCACTAGCGGGGGACAAGAGACCCAGTACTTC
d_call: TRBD1; clone_size: few; v_call: TRBV27; j_call: TRBJ1-1; cdr3_aa: CASSFGDRVHEAFF; cdr3_nt: TGTGCCAGCAGTTTTGGGGACAGGGTCCATGAAGCTTTCTTT